This T cell receptor beta chain was sequenced during a study of blood T cells in healthy people across ages. Study-wide findings and caveats: For the donors, CMV status was unknown and possibly confounded expanded clonotype changes. A strong correlation was seen between TCR beta diversity and naive T cell percentage. Diversity was higher, and naive CD4+ cells more numerous, in long-lived donors than in aged donors.

The CDR3 is 15 amino acids. The V end lost 4 bases, the J end lost 3 bases, and 15 bases lay between the germline ends. CDR1 is SGHNT, CDR2 YYREEE, per germline (reference sequence). Around 9.5 milliliters of peripheral blood were drawn from each donor. As to this clonotype: The antigen is not known.

Then a second PCR, running about 7 to 11 cycles, was carried out with a sample-barcoded 5' primer and a J-beta primer mix. Each CDR3 protein gets one entry after TCRdb re-called the 5' RACE reads with MiXCR. The repertoire includes around 1,000,000 distinct CDR3 sequences, around two fifths of them detected once, and about an eighth sits in the top ten. The chain has TRBV5-4 and TRBJ2-3; D not resolved. The sequencing sample was made of blood. The sequence was collected from a man aged 18 to 30 in good health. CDR3 bases: TGTGCCAGCAGCACAGACGATCTTAGGACAGATACGCAGTATTTT. Protein product: CASSTDDLRTDTQYF.